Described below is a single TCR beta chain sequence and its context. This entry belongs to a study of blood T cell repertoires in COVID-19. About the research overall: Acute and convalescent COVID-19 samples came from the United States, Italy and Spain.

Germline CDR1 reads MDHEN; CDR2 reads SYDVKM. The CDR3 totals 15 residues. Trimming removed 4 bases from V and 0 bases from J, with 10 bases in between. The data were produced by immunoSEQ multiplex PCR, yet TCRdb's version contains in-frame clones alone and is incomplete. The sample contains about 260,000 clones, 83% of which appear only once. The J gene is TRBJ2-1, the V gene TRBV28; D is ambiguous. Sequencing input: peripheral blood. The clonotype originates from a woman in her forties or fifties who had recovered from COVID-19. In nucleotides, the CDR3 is TGTGCCAGCAGTTCTCGCGTTAGCTCCTACAATGAGCAGTTCTTC. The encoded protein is CASSSRVSSYNEQFF.